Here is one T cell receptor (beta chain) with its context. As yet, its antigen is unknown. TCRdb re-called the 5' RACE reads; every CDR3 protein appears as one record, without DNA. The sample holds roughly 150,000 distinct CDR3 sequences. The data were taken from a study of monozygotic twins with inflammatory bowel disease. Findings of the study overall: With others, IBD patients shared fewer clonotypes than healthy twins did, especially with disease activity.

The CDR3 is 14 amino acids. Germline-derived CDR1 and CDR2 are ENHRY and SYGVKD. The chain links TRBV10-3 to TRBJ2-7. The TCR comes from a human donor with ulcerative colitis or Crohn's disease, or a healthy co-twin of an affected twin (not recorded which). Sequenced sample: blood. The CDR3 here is CAISEYTGSHEQYF.